These 10 T cell receptor beta chains share one sample of origin, sequenced in a study of response to subunit inactivated influenza vaccine. TCRdb recomputed calls from the RT-PCR reads with MiXCR, one row per CDR3 protein. The profile shows around 850,000 distinct CDR3 sequences, approximately 18% of them singletons. The specimen comprised PBMCs from blood, sampled 5 to 6 days after vaccination. All receptors come from a man aged 50 to 60 who received an inactivated influenza vaccine.

Only a few counts were recorded for this clonotype. The chain has TRBV7-8 and TRBJ2-1; D uncertain. The CDR3 totals 13 residues. The germline V gene has CDR1 SGHVS and CDR2 FQNEAQ. The V and J ends lost 1 base and 9 bases respectively, with 10 bases between them. The CDR3 protein is CASSLGVAVEQFF. The CDR3 DNA follows: TGTGCCAGCAGCTTAGGGGTGGCAGTTGAGCAGTTCTTC.

This chain joins TRBV9 and TRBJ2-1; D uncertain. The germline V and J ends were trimmed by 0 bases and 9 bases, with 10 bases remaining between them. The germline V gene encodes CDR1 SGDLS and CDR2 YYNGEE. CDR3 length: 13 residues. CDR3 sequence: CASSVGLSGEQFF. The CDR3 nucleotides read TGTGCCAGCAGCGTAGGGCTATCGGGTGAGCAGTTCTTC.

This clonotype was detected only a few times. V usage is TRBV20-1 and J usage is TRBJ1-6, with 7 bases that match TRBD1. The germline gives CDR1 DFQATT, CDR2 SNEGSKA (reference sequence). Losses at the gene ends were 3 bases for V and 7 bases for J; bases not matched to a gene: 6. The CDR3 has 14 residues. Written as DNA, the CDR3 is TGCAGTGCTAGGCCGCCGGGACAGAATTCACCCCTCCACTTT. It is translated as CSARPPGQNSPLHF.

This clonotype was observed a handful of times. A junction end diverges from the germline sequence, so it may reflect a read error. The chain carries TRBV20-1 and TRBJ2-7; TRBD1 matches 8 bases. The CDR3 sequence is 14 residues long. CDR1 is DFQATT, CDR2 SNEGSKA, per germline (reference sequence). The CDR3 reads CSARRTGNRYVQYF. In nucleotides, the CDR3 is TGCAGTGCTAGAAGGACAGGGAACCGCTACGTGCAGTACTTC.

In this sample, this clonotype turned up many times. V usage is TRBV12-3 or TRBV12-4 and J usage is TRBJ1-5; 7 bases are shared with TRBD1. The length of the CDR3 is 13 residues. V shed 5 bases and J 4 bases; nucleotides not matched to a gene: 2. CDR3 sequence reads: CASSPGQNQPQHF. As DNA, the CDR3 is TGTGCCAGCAGTCCGGGACAGAATCAGCCCCAGCATTTT.

In its sample, this clonotype was seen many times. The chain couples TRBV6-1 to TRBJ1-1, with D perhaps matching TRBD1 (5 bases). CDR3 length: 15 residues. Trimming cost V 7 bases and J 2 bases, with 17 bases left between them. Germline V gives CDR1 MNHNS, CDR2 SASEGT. For the CDR3, the DNA is TGTGCCAGCATGGGTCTAGGGGCCCCAAACACTGAAGCTTTCTTT. The encoded protein is CASMGLGAPNTEAFF.

The table lists this clonotype with a few counts. J is TRBJ1-2 and V is TRBV4-3; weak D call: TRBD1 (5 bases). Germline CDR1 is LGHNA and CDR2 is YSLEER. The CDR3 contains 15 residues. Trimming took off 0 bases at V and 8 bases at J, with 16 bases between the two ends. The CDR3 loop is CASSQDRRRGDGYTF. The DNA of the CDR3 is TGCGCCAGCAGCCAAGATCGGCGAAGGGGAGACGGCTACACCTTC.

This clonotype was seen only a few times. The rearrangement links TRBV7-2 to TRBJ2-1; D is unresolved. Germline lookup yields CDR1 SGHTA and CDR2 FQGNSA. Trimming left V 3 bases short and J 5 bases short, with 5 bases between. The CDR3 runs 12 residues. The CDR3 is CASSFRNNEQFF. The CDR3 region has the DNA TGTGCCAGCAGCTTCAGGAACAATGAGCAGTTCTTC.

This clonotype showed up many times. The chain couples TRBV7-6 to TRBJ2-7; no reliable D call. Between the trimmed V and J ends, which lost 5 bases and 0 bases, there was a span of 11 bases. CDR3 size: 14 residues. Germline assignment: CDR1 SGHVS and CDR2 FNYEAQ. CDR3 residues: CASSIVGRSYEQYF. CDR3 DNA: TGTGCCAGCAGCATCGTAGGCCGCTCCTACGAGCAGTACTTC. Supplemented by reference TRBV7-6 and TRBJ2-7, the full variable domain reads GAGVSQSPRYKVTKRGQDVALRCDPISGHVSLYWYRQALGQGPEFLTYFNYEAQQDKSGLPNDRFSAERPEGSISTLTIQRTEQRDSAMYRCASSIVGRSYEQYFGPGTRLTVT.

This clonotype was observed a handful of times. This sequence joins TRBV27 and TRBJ2-1; 7 bases align to TRBD2. Trimming at V came to 2 bases and at J to 4 bases, leaving 5 bases not matched to a gene. The germline CDR1 and CDR2 sequences are MNHEY and SMNVEV (reference sequence). The CDR3 has 15 amino acids. CDR3 bases: TGTGCCAGCAGTTTAATTACTAGCGCTTACAATGAGCAGTTCTTC. Translated, it gives CASSLITSAYNEQFF.